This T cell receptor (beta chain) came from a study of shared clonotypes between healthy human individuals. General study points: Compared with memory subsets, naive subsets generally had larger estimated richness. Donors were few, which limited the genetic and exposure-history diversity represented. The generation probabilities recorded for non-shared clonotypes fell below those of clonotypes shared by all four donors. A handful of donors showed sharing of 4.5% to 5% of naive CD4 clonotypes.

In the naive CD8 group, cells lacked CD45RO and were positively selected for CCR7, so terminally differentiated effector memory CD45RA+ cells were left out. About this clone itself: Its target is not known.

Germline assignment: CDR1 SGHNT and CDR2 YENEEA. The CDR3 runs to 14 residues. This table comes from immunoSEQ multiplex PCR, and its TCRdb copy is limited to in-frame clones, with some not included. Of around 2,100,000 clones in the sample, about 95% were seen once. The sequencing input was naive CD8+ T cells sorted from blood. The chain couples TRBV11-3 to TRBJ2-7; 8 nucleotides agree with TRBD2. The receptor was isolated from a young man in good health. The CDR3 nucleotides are TGTCCCCCGGGGGGGCAGGTTCTTCCCTACGAGCAGTACTTC. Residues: CPPGGQVLPYEQYF.